These 16 T cell receptor beta chains were sequenced from one sample in a study of blood T cell repertoires in COVID-19. Generated by immunoSEQ multiplex PCR, the TCRdb table keeps only in-frame clones and is missing some. The sample lists approximately 180,000 clones, roughly 79% seen once, with less than 30% in the top ten. Specimen: peripheral blood. Source of these receptors: a woman in her 70s with acute or convalescent COVID-19.

The genes are TRBV5-6 and TRBJ2-5; 9 bases fit TRBD2. This CDR3 has 14 amino acids. The germline gives CDR1 SGHDT, CDR2 YYEEEE. Germline trimming cut 4 bases from V and 4 bases from J; bases unmatched to any gene: 5. CDR3 amino acids: CASSVSGSGETQYF. CDR3 nucleotide sequence: TGTGCCAGCAGCGTTAGCGGGAGCGGAGAGACCCAGTACTTC.

Regarding this clone: A much larger clone lies one base from this, so it may be a read error. The J gene is TRBJ1-5, the V gene TRBV19, with D unresolved. The CDR3 extends over 12 amino acids. Trimming pared 5 bases from V and 1 base from J, leaving 3 bases between. Looked up from germline, CDR1 is LNHDA and CDR2 is SQIVND (reference sequence). The CDR3 is CASSPSNQPQHF. The CDR3 DNA reads as TGTGCCAGTAGTCCAAGCAATCAGCCCCAGCATTTT.

This chain uses TRBV9 with TRBJ2-1, with TRBD2 matching over 8 bases. The germline gives CDR1 SGDLS, CDR2 YYNGEE. With 4 bases clipped from V and 7 bases from J, the junction kept 10 bases outside the gene matches. The CDR3 has 15 residues. CDR3 loop: CASSPAGTSTNEQFF. In DNA, the CDR3 is TGTGCCAGCAGCCCAGCCGGGACTAGTACAAATGAGCAGTTCTTC.

The chain links TRBV2 to TRBJ2-1, with TRBD2 matching over 8 bases. Trimming took 6 bases from V and 12 from J; bases not matched to a gene: 10. This CDR3 has 13 residues. Germline values: CDR1 SNHLY, CDR2 FYNNEI. CDR3: CASRLISLAGQFF. The CDR3 DNA sequence: TGTGCCAGCAGACTAATCTCTCTAGCGGGGCAGTTCTTC.

This chain links TRBV2 with TRBJ2-3; maybe TRBD1 (6 bases). The V and J ends lost 10 bases and 2 bases respectively, with 16 bases between them. Germline assignment: CDR1 SNHLY and CDR2 FYNNEI. The CDR3 runs 14 residues. CDR3 residues: CAISRGLVTDTQYF. The DNA of the CDR3 is TGTGCCATCAGCAGGGGATTGGTCACAGATACGCAGTATTTT.

This rearrangement joins TRBV6-1 to TRBJ2-7; D possibly corresponds to TRBD1 (5 bases). The CDR3 has 16 residues. The V end lost 4 bases, the J end lost 1 base, and 17 bases lay between the germline ends. The V gene's germline CDR1 is MNHNS and CDR2 SASEGT. CDR3 residues: CASSVYDSLPSYEQYF. The CDR3 DNA sequence: TGTGCCAGCAGTGTTTATGACAGTCTACCTTCCTACGAGCAGTACTTC.

The V gene is TRBV7-2, the J gene TRBJ2-1; TRBD2 agrees at 7 bases. J gave up 7 bases and V 1 base, and 7 bases lay outside the gene matches. The CDR3 length is 15 residues. The germline V gene encodes CDR1 SGHTA and CDR2 FQGNSA. The CDR3 bases are TGTGCCAGCAGCTTAGTAGCTAGCGGAGATAATGAGCAGTTCTTC. This encodes CASSLVASGDNEQFF.

The chain joins TRBV4-1 to TRBJ2-3, with 8 positions matching TRBD2. After removal of 3 bases from V and 1 base from J, the junction contained 9 bases not matched to a gene. CDR1 is MGHRA and CDR2 is YSYEKL in the germline V gene. The CDR3 extends over 17 amino acids. CDR3 in amino acids: CASSQDRAGVGTDTQYF. The CDR3 region has the DNA TGCGCCAGCAGCCAGGACCGAGCGGGAGTAGGCACAGATACGCAGTATTTT.

The rearrangement links TRBV10-3 to TRBJ1-3, with D uncertain. V was clipped by 0 bases and J by 5 bases, with 8 bases between them. The CDR3 is 14 amino acids. Germline lookup yields CDR1 ENHRY and CDR2 SYGVKD. CDR3 sequence (DNA): TGTGCCATCAGTGAGTCGTCCAGAAGAAACACCATATATTTT. This translates into CAISESSRRNTIYF.

The chain carries TRBV29-1 and TRBJ2-5; 10 bases fit TRBD2. The CDR3 is 13 residues long. CDR1 and CDR2 from the germline V gene are SQVTM and ANQGSEA. V lost 5 bases to trimming and J lost 4 bases; unmatched junction nucleotides: 4. As DNA, the CDR3 is TGCAGCGTTTCGGTAGCGGGAGGAGAGACCCAGTACTTC. Translating gives CSVSVAGGETQYF.

V and J are TRBV11-3 and TRBJ2-1; tentative D call: TRBD2 (5 bases). This CDR3 has 17 amino acids. Trimming pared 1 base from V and 10 bases from J, leaving 23 bases between. Germline V CDR1 and CDR2: SGHNT, YENEEA. This chain's CDR3 is CASSLGSASIALGEQFF. DNA for the CDR3: TGTGCCAGCAGCTTAGGTTCGGCGAGTATAGCGCTGGGGGAGCAGTTCTTC.

This clone was counted a single time. Other nucleotide sequences from this sample produce the same CDR3. The chain links TRBV5-4 to TRBJ1-2; 7 nucleotides align to TRBD1. The CDR3 length is 13 residues. V shed 2 bases and J 3 bases; nucleotides not matched to a gene: 1. Germline CDR1 reads SGHNT; CDR2 reads YYREEE (reference sequence). The CDR3 sequence: CASSLDRDYGYTF. CDR3 nucleotides: TGTGCCAGCAGCTTAGACAGGGACTATGGCTACACCTTC.

The chain combines TRBV18 with TRBJ2-1; 8 bases match TRBD2. The CDR3 consists of 15 residues. The germline V gene has CDR1 KGHSH and CDR2 LQKENI. The ends lost 3 bases at V and 3 bases at J; junction bases unmatched: 4. As DNA, the CDR3 is TGTGCCAGCTCACCCGTACTAGCGGACTACAATGAGCAGTTCTTC. Encoded protein: CASSPVLADYNEQFF.

This clone has only a few counts. Other DNA sequences within the sample encode an identical CDR3. V is TRBV5-1 and J is TRBJ2-7, with 14 positions matching TRBD2. V gave up 4 bases and J gave up 0 bases; unmatched junction bases: 9. This CDR3 spans 18 amino acids. Germline CDR1 reads SGHRS; CDR2 reads YFSETQ. The CDR3 DNA is TGCGCCAGCAGCCCCGGGACTAGCGGGAGTGCGAGCTCCTACGAGCAGTACTTC. This codes for CASSPGTSGSASSYEQYF.

The CDR3 DNA sequence: TGTGCCAGCGGGGGACAGGGGGAAAACACCGGGGAGCTGTTTTTT. Translated: CASGGQGENTGELFF. V usage is TRBV25-1 and J usage is TRBJ2-2; 11 positions agree with TRBD1. Trimming removed 8 bases from V and 2 bases from J; junction bases left unmatched: 4. The germline gives CDR1 MGHDK, CDR2 SYGVNS. The CDR3 runs 15 residues.

The CDR3 spells CASIPGGENEQYF. The CDR3 DNA sequence: TGTGCCAGCATTCCTGGTGGGGAGAACGAGCAGTACTTC. The chain recombines TRBV6-6 with TRBJ2-7; a possible D gene is TRBD2 (5 bases). The germline V gene has CDR1 MNHNY and CDR2 SVGAGI (reference sequence). V gave up 7 bases and J gave up 5 bases, with 15 bases separating them. This CDR3 region has 13 residues.